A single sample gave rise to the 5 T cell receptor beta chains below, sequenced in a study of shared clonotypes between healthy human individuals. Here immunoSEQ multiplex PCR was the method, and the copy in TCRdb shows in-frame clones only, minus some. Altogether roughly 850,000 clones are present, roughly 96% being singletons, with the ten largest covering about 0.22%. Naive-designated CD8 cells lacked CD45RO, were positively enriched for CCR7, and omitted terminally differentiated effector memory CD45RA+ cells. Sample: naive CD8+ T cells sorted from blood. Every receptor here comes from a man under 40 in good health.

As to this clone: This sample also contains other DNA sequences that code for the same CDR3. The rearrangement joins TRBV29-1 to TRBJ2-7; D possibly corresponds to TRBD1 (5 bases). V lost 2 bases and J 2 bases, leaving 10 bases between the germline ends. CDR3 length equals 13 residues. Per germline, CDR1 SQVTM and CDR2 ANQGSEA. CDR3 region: CSVERDSPYEQYF. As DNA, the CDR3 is TGCAGCGTTGAACGTGACAGCCCCTACGAGCAGTACTTC.

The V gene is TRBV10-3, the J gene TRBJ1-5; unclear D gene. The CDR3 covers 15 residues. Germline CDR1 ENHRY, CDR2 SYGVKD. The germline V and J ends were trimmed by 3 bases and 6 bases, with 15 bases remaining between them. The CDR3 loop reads CAISESRAGGQPQHF. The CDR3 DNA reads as TGTGCCATCAGTGAATCCCGGGCCGGCGGTCAGCCCCAGCATTTT.

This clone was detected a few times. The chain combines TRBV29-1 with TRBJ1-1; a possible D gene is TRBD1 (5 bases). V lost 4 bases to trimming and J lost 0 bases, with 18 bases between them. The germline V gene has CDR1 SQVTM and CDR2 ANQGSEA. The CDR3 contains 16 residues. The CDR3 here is CSVGGSGQPMNTEAFF. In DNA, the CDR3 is TGCAGCGTTGGGGGATCGGGGCAGCCCATGAACACTGAAGCTTTCTTT.

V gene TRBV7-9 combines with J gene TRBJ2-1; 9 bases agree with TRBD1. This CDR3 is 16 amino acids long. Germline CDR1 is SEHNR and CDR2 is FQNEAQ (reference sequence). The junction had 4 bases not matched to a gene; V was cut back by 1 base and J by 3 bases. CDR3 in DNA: TGTGCCAGCAGCTTAGGGGGGACAGGGTTCTACAATGAGCAGTTCTTC. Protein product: CASSLGGTGFYNEQFF.

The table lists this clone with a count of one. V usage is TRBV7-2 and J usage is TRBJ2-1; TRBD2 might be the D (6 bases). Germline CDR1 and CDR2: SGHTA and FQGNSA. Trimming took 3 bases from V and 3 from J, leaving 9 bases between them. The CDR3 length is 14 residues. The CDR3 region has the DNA TGTGCCAGCAGCTTTGTCGGGAGCTACAATGAGCAGTTCTTC. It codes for CASSFVGSYNEQFF.